The T cell receptor beta chain under discussion was sequenced for a study of blood T cells in healthy people across ages. General study points: The unknown donor CMV status may have confounded expanded clonotype changes. Long-lived donors carried more naive CD4+ cells and greater diversity than aged donors.

Using a J-beta primer mix together with a sample-barcoded 5' primer, a second PCR was run for roughly 6 to 12 cycles. TCRdb ran MiXCR on the 5' RACE reads and lists one entry per CDR3 protein. The repertoire holds about 670,000 distinct CDR3 sequences, roughly 43% seen once, with 30% in the top ten. Trimming at V came to 6 bases and at J to 2 bases, leaving 9 bases not matched to a gene. Germline lookup yields CDR1 DFQATT and CDR2 SNEGSKA (reference sequence). CDR3 length: 15 residues. About this clonotype: Its specificity is not known.

This TCR derives from a man older than 75 in good health. The rearrangement uses TRBV20-1 and TRBJ1-5; 8 bases agree with TRBD1. Sequencing was carried out using blood. The CDR3, as DNA: TGCAGTGCGACAGCTCTCAGGGGGCGCAATCAGCCCCAGCATTTT. This gives the protein CSATALRGRNQPQHF.